This entry features one TCR beta chain sequence. Its target is unknown. The table came from immunoSEQ multiplex PCR; TCRdb's copy has only in-frame clones and leaves some out. The profile shows 85,000 to 100,000 clones, more than 85% of them singletons. The ends were cut back, 4 bases at V and 5 bases at J, with 18 bases in the middle. From germline, CDR1 is SGHRS and CDR2 YFSETQ. This CDR3 comprises 15 residues. This entry comes from a study of graft-versus-host responses after intestinal transplantation. Overall study: Anti-thymocyte globulin was used for induction in all recipients, who then took tacrolimus and steroids for 3 to 4 years.

General study results and limits: Graft-versus-host to host-versus-graft clonal ratios in allografts were high in patients with graft-donor T cell macrochimerism. GvH clones detected in recipient marrow included some appearing first in ileum or blood.

This TCR was sampled from a human donor who received an intestinal transplant. J is TRBJ2-5 and V is TRBV5-1, with D perhaps matching TRBD2 (7 bases). The sequencing used unstimulated CD4+ T cells sorted from spleen or lymph node cells, collected before intestinal transplant. This CDR3 is CASSRDLGGRETQYF. Written as DNA, the CDR3 is TGCGCCAGCAGCCGGGATCTCGGGGGGCGGGAGACCCAGTACTTC.